This note documents a single T cell receptor (beta chain) sequence. No antigen is known for it. No much larger clone exists at a distance of one base, and base qualities are not known. These data belong to a study of OX40 agonist ivuxolimab in advanced cancers. As for the study more broadly: Ivuxolimab was an agonistic, fully human IgG2 monoclonal antibody directed against OX40 (CD134), a costimulatory receptor. Patients were allowed to have had prior anti-PD-1, anti-PD-L1 or anti-CTLA-4 therapy, and roughly 40% of the dose-escalation patients had been treated with checkpoint inhibitors. Three dose-escalation patients achieved partial responses, one with hepatocellular carcinoma and two with cutaneous melanoma. The paper covers the monotherapy dose-escalation part of the phase I ivuxolimab trial, which included N ≈ 57 patients. The point of sequencing TCRbeta in the periphery was to test whether ivuxolimab changed TCR sequence diversity and drove clonal T-cell expansion. Intravenous ivuxolimab was administered to patients every 2 weeks at six dose levels: 0.01, 0.1, 0.3, 1.5, 3 and 10 mg/kg. Of the roughly 51 dose-escalation patients, hepatocellular carcinoma was present in 19, melanoma in around 15, renal cell carcinoma in 9 and head and neck cancer in 9. In the dose-escalation cohort, approximately 83% of patients were male, and the mean age was around 60 years with a range of roughly 20 to 80. The paper's findings and limits, for the study overall: After ivuxolimab, CD8+ T cells had more expanded clones than CD4+ T cells on average. Which antigens the clonally expanded peripheral T cells were specific for was not determined. Low levels of normalized T-cell clonal expansion were also seen in some patients who did not respond. At doses of 0.1 to 3.0 mg/kg, clonal expansion of both CD4+ and CD8+ T cells in blood was seen between baseline and week 6. Partial responders in the 0.1-3.0 mg/kg groups had among the lowest normalized peripheral clonal expansion, especially among CD8+ T cells.

Between the V and J ends, shortened by 4 bases and 1 base respectively, the junction contains 13 bases. CDR3 length: 15 amino acids, cysteine to phenylalanine. Kept here is only the CDR3 DNA, which spans 45 bases and is read in frame from base 1. CDR1 LGHNA and CDR2 YSLEER were looked up in the germline V gene. Patients with a history of autoimmune disease or receiving systemic immunosuppression were excluded from the trial. Peripheral blood for TCR sequencing was drawn from every dose cohort at baseline, at cycle 4 day 1 and at cycle 7 day 1. Samples came from an open-label, multicenter, first-in-human phase I dose-escalation trial of ivuxolimab. Adults with locally advanced or metastatic melanoma, renal cell, hepatocellular, or head and neck squamous cell carcinoma were enrolled in the trial. Before TCR sequencing, CD4+ T cells and CD8+ T cells were sorted from peripheral blood as separate populations.

Genomic DNA was extracted from sorted cells for sequencing of the TCRbeta CDR3 region. TCRbeta CDR3 regions were sequenced using the immunoSEQ Assay. TCRdb obtained this table from immuneACCESS and retained in-frame rearrangements with V and J assigned. These tables miss some clones; where compared with another copy, unresolved V genes account for less than half of the shortfall, and the remainder is unexplained. The sample includes about 81,000 clones, with 85% to 95% observed a single time. Jointly, the top ten make up approximately 15% of the sample. This receptor chain uses TRBV4-3 and TRBJ1-1; TRBD1 is a weak D gene call, 5 bases matching. The material sequenced was CD4+ or CD8+ T cells sorted from blood, taken in a trial of the OX40 agonist ivuxolimab. This TCR was sampled from an adult with an advanced solid tumor such as melanoma, head and neck, liver or kidney cancer. CDR3 protein: CASSRRGRPNTEAFF. The DNA is as follows: TGCGCCAGCAGCCGTCGGGGGAGGCCGAACACTGAAGCTTTCTTT.